Listed below are T cell receptor beta chains from one sample, sequenced in a study of blood T cell repertoires in COVID-19. The repertoire was sequenced with immunoSEQ multiplex PCR; TCRdb's copy has only in-frame clones and lacks some. The sample consists of roughly 330,000 clones, roughly 86% of them appearing once. Sample: PBMCs or T cells enriched from blood (not recorded which). These receptors were obtained from a woman aged 30 to 39 who had recovered from COVID-19. The CDR3 runs from the conserved cysteine through the conserved F or W. A D gene is named only where the DNA matches it firmly. Expanded clones get a size class; other rows say once, few or many, or leave the size out.

v_gene: TRBV4-2
d_gene: NA
abundance: few
j_gene: TRBJ1-4
CDR3nt: TGTGCCAGCAGCCTGCCCCGAGGCAGGGAGGATGAAAAACTGTTTTTT
CDR3aa: CASSLPRGREDEKLFF

v_gene: TRBV2
d_gene: NA
abundance: once
j_gene: TRBJ2-2
CDR3nt: TGTGCCAGCACTCACAGGGGGGGCGGGAACACCGGGGAGCTGTTTTTT
CDR3aa: CASTHRGGGNTGELFF

v_gene: TRBV19
d_gene: TRBD2
abundance: few
j_gene: TRBJ2-2
CDR3nt: TGTGCCAGTAGTATTGGCGGGACTAGCGGGGGAAACACCGGGGAGCTGTTTTTT
CDR3aa: CASSIGGTSGGNTGELFF

v_gene: TRBV2
d_gene: NA
abundance: NA
j_gene: TRBJ1-5
CDR3nt: TGTGCCAGCAGCCCCCTCGGGAGGAGCAATCAGCCCCAGCATTTT
CDR3aa: CASSPLGRSNQPQHF

v_gene: TRBV5-8
d_gene: TRBD1
abundance: NA
j_gene: TRBJ2-4
CDR3nt: TGTGCCAGCAGCCCCGGACAGGGTGCGGACATTCAGTACTTC
CDR3aa: CASSPGQGADIQYF

v_gene: TRBV15
d_gene: TRBD1
abundance: NA
j_gene: TRBJ1-5
CDR3nt: TGTGCCACCAGCGCCCGGGACAGGTTCCGTGAGGGGCTTTGGACGGGCAATCAGCCCCAGCATTTT
CDR3aa: CATSARDRFREGLWTGNQPQHF

v_gene: TRBV2
d_gene: NA
abundance: few
j_gene: TRBJ1-1
CDR3nt: TGTGCCAGCAGGGCCAGGAGGCTGAACACTGAAGCTTTCTTT
CDR3aa: CASRARRLNTEAFF

v_gene: TRBV5-1
d_gene: NA
abundance: NA
j_gene: TRBJ2-5
CDR3nt: TGCGCCAGCAGCTTTGCACATGGGCGACAAGAGACCCAGTACTTC
CDR3aa: CASSFAHGRQETQYF

v_gene: TRBV5-8
d_gene: NA
abundance: once
j_gene: TRBJ1-2
CDR3nt: TGTGCCAGCAGCTTGGAGGGGACATCTGATGGCTACACCTTC
CDR3aa: CASSLEGTSDGYTF

v_gene: TRBV5-1
d_gene: TRBD1
abundance: NA
j_gene: TRBJ1-1
CDR3nt: TGCGCCAGCAGCAATGCAGGGGGCACTGAAGCTTTCTTT
CDR3aa: CASSNAGGTEAFF

v_gene: TRBV28
d_gene: TRBD1
abundance: NA
j_gene: TRBJ1-2
CDR3nt: TGTGCCAGCAGCGACGGGACAGGGAGCTATGGCTACACCTTC
CDR3aa: CASSDGTGSYGYTF

v_gene: TRBV6-5
d_gene: TRBD1
abundance: NA
j_gene: TRBJ1-2
CDR3nt: TGTGCCAGCAGTTACGTTTCGGGACAGGGGAATGGCTACACCTTC
CDR3aa: CASSYVSGQGNGYTF

v_gene: TRBV28
d_gene: NA
abundance: NA
j_gene: TRBJ1-4
CDR3nt: TGTGCCAGCAGTTTGGCCGGGGGGCCGCGGGAGGAAAAACTGTTTTTT
CDR3aa: CASSLAGGPREEKLFF

v_gene: TRBV4-2
d_gene: TRBD1
abundance: NA
j_gene: TRBJ2-7
CDR3nt: TGTGCCAGCAGCCAAGTCGACAGGGGATACGGCGAGCAGTACTTC
CDR3aa: CASSQVDRGYGEQYF

v_gene: TRBV11-2
d_gene: TRBD2
abundance: once
j_gene: TRBJ2-6
CDR3nt: TGTGCCAGCAGCCCGCGACTAGCGGGGGACCCGCCGGGGGCCAACGTCCTGACTTTC
CDR3aa: CASSPRLAGDPPGANVLTF

v_gene: TRBV5-4
d_gene: TRBD1
abundance: NA
j_gene: TRBJ1-4
CDR3nt: TGTGCCAGCAGCGTACCGGGACAGGAAGAAAAACTGTTTTTT
CDR3aa: CASSVPGQEEKLFF

v_gene: TRBV6-5
d_gene: NA
abundance: NA
j_gene: TRBJ1-5
CDR3nt: TGTGCCAGCAGTTACGATCGGGTCTGGCAGCCCCAGCATTTT
CDR3aa: CASSYDRVWQPQHF

v_gene: TRBV7-8
d_gene: TRBD1
abundance: NA
j_gene: TRBJ1-2
CDR3nt: TGTGCCAGCAGCTTCTCGGCGGGACAGAACTATGGCTACACCTTC
CDR3aa: CASSFSAGQNYGYTF

v_gene: TRBV18
d_gene: NA
abundance: few
j_gene: TRBJ1-2
CDR3nt: TGTGCCAGCTCAGCAGGGGATAACTATGGCTACACCTTC
CDR3aa: CASSAGDNYGYTF

v_gene: TRBV11-2
d_gene: TRBD1
abundance: NA
j_gene: TRBJ1-2
CDR3nt: TGTGCCAGCAGCTCGGGACAGGCCTATGGCTACACCTTC
CDR3aa: CASSSGQAYGYTF

v_gene: TRBV6-2/TRBV6-3
d_gene: TRBD1
abundance: NA
j_gene: TRBJ1-5
CDR3nt: TGTGCCAGCAGTGAGCGGACAGGCGGACAGCCCCAGCATTTT
CDR3aa: CASSERTGGQPQHF

v_gene: TRBV5-5
d_gene: TRBD1
abundance: NA
j_gene: TRBJ1-1
CDR3nt: TGTGCCAGCACCCTGATGACAGGGCTGGTTGGGGGTGTGAACACTGAAGCTTTCTTT
CDR3aa: CASTLMTGLVGGVNTEAFF

v_gene: TRBV5-1
d_gene: NA
abundance: NA
j_gene: TRBJ2-3
CDR3nt: TGCGCCAGCAGCTTGACAGGGGGGGCAGATACGCAGTATTTT
CDR3aa: CASSLTGGADTQYF

v_gene: TRBV5-5
d_gene: TRBD1
abundance: NA
j_gene: TRBJ1-1
CDR3nt: TGTGCCAGCACCGTGTCAACAGGGGGCAACACTGAAGCTTTCTTT
CDR3aa: CASTVSTGGNTEAFF

v_gene: TRBV4-1
d_gene: NA
abundance: NA
j_gene: TRBJ1-1
CDR3nt: TGCGCCAGCAGCCAAGTATTTATGAACACTGAAGCTTTCTTT
CDR3aa: CASSQVFMNTEAFF

v_gene: TRBV19
d_gene: NA
abundance: once
j_gene: TRBJ2-5
CDR3nt: TGTGCCAGTAGTTCTCGACAGATAGAAGAGACCCAGTACTTC
CDR3aa: CASSSRQIEETQYF

v_gene: TRBV6-1
d_gene: NA
abundance: NA
j_gene: TRBJ1-1
CDR3nt: TGTGCCAGCAGTGAAGCGCGCATCACTGAAGCTTTCTTT
CDR3aa: CASSEARITEAFF

v_gene: TRBV5-1
d_gene: TRBD1
abundance: NA
j_gene: TRBJ1-4
CDR3nt: TGCGCCAGCAGCCTGACAGGGGGAGAGGAAAAACTGTTTTTT
CDR3aa: CASSLTGGEEKLFF

v_gene: TRBV4-3
d_gene: NA
abundance: NA
j_gene: TRBJ1-2
CDR3nt: TGCGCCAGCAGCGGGGAGCTAACCTCCTTCTATGGCTACACCTTC
CDR3aa: CASSGELTSFYGYTF

v_gene: TRBV2
d_gene: NA
abundance: NA
j_gene: TRBJ2-2
CDR3nt: TGTGCCAGCAGTGAGGCCCCTGGTGGGGAGCTGTTTTTT
CDR3aa: CASSEAPGGELFF

v_gene: TRBV7-6
d_gene: NA
abundance: NA
j_gene: TRBJ2-5
CDR3nt: TGTGCCAGCAGCTTAGGTAACGAGGTCCAAGAGACCCAGTACTTC
CDR3aa: CASSLGNEVQETQYF

v_gene: TRBV12-3/TRBV12-4
d_gene: TRBD1
abundance: NA
j_gene: TRBJ1-2
CDR3nt: TGTGCCAGCAGAAACAGGGGGAACTATGGCTACACCTTC
CDR3aa: CASRNRGNYGYTF

v_gene: TRBV7-2
d_gene: TRBD1
abundance: NA
j_gene: TRBJ2-7
CDR3nt: TGTGCCAGCAGCCCCGGACAGGGAGGGCAGTACTTC
CDR3aa: CASSPGQGGQYF

v_gene: TRBV14
d_gene: NA
abundance: few
j_gene: TRBJ2-7
CDR3nt: TGTGCCAGCAGCCAAGATCGGGTTGGGCAGTACTTC
CDR3aa: CASSQDRVGQYF

v_gene: TRBV7-9
d_gene: TRBD1
abundance: NA
j_gene: TRBJ2-1
CDR3nt: TGTGCCAGCAGCTTCGGCCAGTCAGGGGGTAATGAGCAGTTCTTC
CDR3aa: CASSFGQSGGNEQFF

v_gene: TRBV7-2
d_gene: TRBD2
abundance: NA
j_gene: TRBJ2-2
CDR3nt: TGTGCCAGCAGCTTCGGCGGACTAGTCGAGCTGTTTTTT
CDR3aa: CASSFGGLVELFF

v_gene: TRBV5-5
d_gene: TRBD1
abundance: NA
j_gene: TRBJ1-1
CDR3nt: TGTGCCAGCAGCGGAGGGACAGGGGATCTCGGTGAAGCTTTCTTT
CDR3aa: CASSGGTGDLGEAFF

v_gene: TRBV3-1/TRBV3-2
d_gene: TRBD2
abundance: NA
j_gene: TRBJ2-1
CDR3nt: TGTGCCAGCTCACCCGGGGGGGCTACACTCTCCTACAATGAGCAGTTCTTC
CDR3aa: CASSPGGATLSYNEQFF

v_gene: TRBV27
d_gene: NA
abundance: NA
j_gene: TRBJ1-1
CDR3nt: TGTGCCAGCAGTTTTTCGACAGGGAACACTGAAGCTTTCTTT
CDR3aa: CASSFSTGNTEAFF

v_gene: TRBV7-2
d_gene: TRBD1
abundance: once
j_gene: TRBJ2-2
CDR3nt: TGTGCCAGCAGCCCCCAGGGACAGCTAAACACCGGGGAGCTGTTTTTT
CDR3aa: CASSPQGQLNTGELFF

v_gene: TRBV2
d_gene: NA
abundance: NA
j_gene: TRBJ2-7
CDR3nt: TGTGCCAGCAGTGACCTAGTGTCCTACGAGCAGTACTTC
CDR3aa: CASSDLVSYEQYF

v_gene: TRBV28
d_gene: NA
abundance: NA
j_gene: TRBJ1-1
CDR3nt: TGTGCCAGCAGTTTAAGTTCGGTCATGAACACTGAAGCTTTCTTT
CDR3aa: CASSLSSVMNTEAFF

v_gene: TRBV9
d_gene: NA
abundance: NA
j_gene: TRBJ2-5
CDR3nt: TGTGCCAGCAGCGTAAGGACATATGAGACCCAGTACTTC
CDR3aa: CASSVRTYETQYF

v_gene: TRBV7-9
d_gene: NA
abundance: NA
j_gene: TRBJ1-2
CDR3nt: TGTGCCAGCAGCTCGTTGGGGCGAGGTTATGGCTACACCTTC
CDR3aa: CASSSLGRGYGYTF

v_gene: TRBV9
d_gene: NA
abundance: NA
j_gene: TRBJ2-1
CDR3nt: TGTGCCAGCAGCGTAGGTGGGCTAGCGCTGGGGACTGAGCAGTTCTTC
CDR3aa: CASSVGGLALGTEQFF